These 25 T cell receptor beta chains came from one sample sequenced in a study of Graves' ophthalmopathy and Graves' hyperthyroidism listed by TCRdb under 2018. Sequenced using an Illumina HiSeq 2000. For repertoire sequencing, the TCR beta CDR3 regions were amplified from RNA transcripts. The first round of RT-PCR was done with HTBI primers and the Qiagen OneStep RT-PCR kit, and was followed by a second round of multiplex PCR, then size selection and purification. Using fastp at Q25 and MiXCR, TCRdb reprocessed the public reads and kept productive beta chains. Merged by CDR3 protein, the rows form single entries marked with the most common genes and DNA. This sample comprises about 370,000 distinct CDR3 sequences, about 15% of them detected only once. The top ten hold roughly 2.4% of the sample. The material sequenced was peripheral blood. These receptors originate from an adult woman with stable Graves' hyperthyroidism.

Ten or more counts support this clonotype. V usage is TRBV30 and J usage is TRBJ2-7; tentative D call: TRBD2 (7 bases). The germline V gene encodes CDR1 GTSNPN and CDR2 SVGIG (reference sequence). The V and J ends lost 0 bases and 6 bases respectively, with 12 bases between them. This CDR3 contains 13 residues. CDR3 residues: CAWSVKGGVEQYF. In DNA, the CDR3 is TGTGCCTGGAGTGTAAAGGGGGGGGTCGAGCAGTACTTC.

This rearrangement joins TRBV6-5 to TRBJ1-3; no firm D call. Trimming removed 2 bases from V and 4 bases from J, with 12 bases in between. This CDR3 has 15 residues. Germline lookup yields CDR1 MNHEY and CDR2 SVGAGI. The chain's CDR3 is CASSYKGQVGNTIYF. The CDR3 DNA is TGTGCCAGCAGTTACAAGGGTCAGGTCGGAAACACCATATATTTT.

The V gene is TRBV6-2 or TRBV6-3, the J gene TRBJ2-7; 14 bases map to TRBD2. Per germline, CDR1 MNHEY and CDR2 SVGEGT. The CDR3 covers 18 residues. The V segment lost 5 bases and the J segment 0 bases; nucleotides outside the gene matches: 9. The CDR3 bases are TGTGCCAGCAGTACGGGGGGACTAGCGGGGGATACCTCCTACGAGCAGTACTTC. Residues: CASSTGGLAGDTSYEQYF.

This clonotype was seen at least ten times. The chain employs TRBV29-1 and TRBJ2-7, with a weak D call TRBD2 (7 bases). Germline lookup yields CDR1 SQVTM and CDR2 ANQGSEA. V was trimmed by 4 bases and J by 9 bases, leaving 22 bases between them. The CDR3 is made up of 14 amino acids. The CDR3 reads CSVAQGGGMIGQYF. CDR3 nucleotide sequence: TGCAGCGTTGCCCAGGGAGGGGGTATGATAGGGCAGTACTTC.

This chain joins TRBV6-2 or TRBV6-3 and TRBJ2-7, with 9 bases identical to TRBD2. The CDR3 spans 14 residues. CDR1 and CDR2 from the germline V gene are MNHEY and SVGEGT. V trimming: 7 bases; J trimming: 2 bases; junction bases outside the gene matches: 6. The CDR3 loop is CASTLAGATYEQYF. The DNA for the CDR3 is TGTGCCAGCACCTTAGCGGGAGCCACCTACGAGCAGTACTTC.

This clonotype was found many times. The rearrangement joins TRBV18 to TRBJ1-1; D is unclear. This CDR3 contains 15 residues. The V and J ends lost 2 bases and 1 base respectively, with 11 bases between them. Germline lookup yields CDR1 KGHSH and CDR2 LQKENI. The CDR3 DNA reads TGTGCCAGCTCACCAGTTAGACGGCAGAACACTGAAGCTTTCTTT. Amino acids: CASSPVRRQNTEAFF. Supplemented by reference TRBV18 and TRBJ1-1, the full variable domain reads NAGVMQNPRHLVRRRGQEARLRCSPMKGHSHVYWYRQLPEEGLKFMVYLQKENIIDESGMPKERFSAEFPKEGPSILRIQQVVRGDSAAYFCASSPVRRQNTEAFFGQGTRLTVV.

This clonotype was counted many times. The chain recombines TRBV27 with TRBJ1-5; 8 bases fit TRBD1. The CDR3 runs 13 residues. With V trimmed by 4 bases and J by 6 bases, 2 bases remained unmatched. Germline lookup yields CDR1 MNHEY and CDR2 SMNVEV (reference sequence). The CDR3 region has the DNA TGTGCCAGCAGTTCACAGGGGGTTCAGCCCCAGCATTTT. It codes for CASSSQGVQPQHF.

This clonotype was recorded at least ten times. The chain has TRBV11-2 and TRBJ2-7; a weak D match, TRBD1 (6 bases). The CDR3 consists of 15 residues. CDR1 SGHAT and CDR2 FQNNGV come from the germline V gene. V was clipped by 5 bases and J by 6 bases, with 20 bases between them. This chain's CDR3 is CASSQGGPPASEQYF. In DNA form, the CDR3 reads TGTGCCAGCAGCCAAGGGGGACCCCCGGCCTCCGAGCAGTACTTC.

This clonotype was counted many times. The genes are TRBV6-1 and TRBJ2-5; D possibly corresponds to TRBD2 (6 bases). V was shortened by 0 bases and J by 4 bases, with 12 bases between the two germline ends. CDR1 and CDR2 from the germline V gene are MNHNS and SASEGT. The CDR3 runs 15 residues. For the CDR3, the DNA is TGTGCCAGCAGTGAAGCGCAGGGCGGGACAGAGACCCAGTACTTC. This codes for CASSEAQGGTETQYF.

At least ten counts were recorded for this clonotype. A read error may produce the germline difference seen at one junction end. The gene calls are TRBV10-3 and TRBJ1-2; possible D gene TRBD1, 5 bases. Germline CDR1 ENHRY, CDR2 SYGVKD. There are 14 residues in the CDR3. This chain's CDR3 is CAISDGAANDGYTF. The CDR3 DNA reads as TGTGCCATCAGTGATGGGGCCGCTAACGATGGCTACACCTTC.

Notes on this clonotype: Its ends do not fully match the called genes, so a read error is possible. This rearrangement joins TRBV7-2 to TRBJ2-4; TRBD1 matches 7 bases. The CDR3 is made up of 16 amino acids. In germline, CDR1 is SGHTA, CDR2 FQGNSA. The CDR3 DNA reads TGTGCCAGCAGCTTCCGGGACAGCCGTCTGCGAAACATTAAGTACTTC. It yields the protein CASSFRDSRLRNIKYF.

This clonotype has ten or more counts. This chain uses TRBV12-3 or TRBV12-4 with TRBJ1-2; D uncertain. The CDR3 has 16 amino acids. Trimming left V 5 bases short and J 5 bases short, with 21 bases between. The CDR3 coding sequence is TGTGCCAGCAGTCGATCAATTAAGGGATCATTTTATGGCTACACCTTC. Protein product: CASSRSIKGSFYGYTF.

There are many counts of this clonotype. The genes are TRBV6-5 and TRBJ2-7; TRBD1 is a possible D gene (5 bases). Trimming removed 4 bases from V and 2 bases from J, with 15 bases in between. From germline, CDR1 is MNHEY and CDR2 SVGAGI. This CDR3 is 15 amino acids long. The CDR3 nucleotides read TGTGCCAGCAGTTCAGGGTTAGGCTACCCCTACGAGCAGTACTTC. It translates to CASSSGLGYPYEQYF.

This clonotype came up many times. The V and J genes are TRBV28 and TRBJ2-2; no firm D call. Trimming shortened V by 0 bases and J by 7 bases, and 6 bases separated the two germline ends. Germline CDR1 is MDHEN and CDR2 is SYDVKM. This CDR3 contains 13 residues. CDR3 loop: CASSLWRGGELFF. The DNA for the CDR3 is TGTGCCAGCAGTTTATGGCGAGGCGGGGAGCTGTTTTTT.

The table lists this clonotype with a few counts. Just one base apart from a much larger clone, this may be a read error. The V gene is TRBV7-2, the J gene TRBJ2-2; 9 bases are shared with TRBD2. The CDR3 spans 15 residues. From germline, CDR1 is SGHTA and CDR2 FQGNSA. The CDR3 is CANSLALAGAGELFF. The CDR3, as DNA: TGTGCCAACAGCTTAGCACTAGCGGGCGCCGGGGAGCTGTTTTTT.

The rearrangement joins TRBV11-2 to TRBJ1-2; no clear D. The V gene's germline CDR1 is SGHAT and CDR2 FQNNGV. This CDR3 has 15 amino acids. Trimming left V 0 bases short and J 1 base short, with 9 bases between. The CDR3 sequence is CASSLEPRDNYGYTF. The CDR3 nucleotides read TGTGCCAGCAGCTTAGAACCCCGGGATAACTATGGCTACACCTTC. The full variable domain, rest sourced from reference TRBV11-2 and TRBJ1-2, is EAGVAQSPRYKIIEKRQSVAFWCNPISGHATLYWYQQILGQGPKLLIQFQNNGVVDDSQLPKDRFSAERLKGVDSTLKIQPAKLEDSAVYLCASSLEPRDNYGYTFGSGTRLTVV.

There are many counts of this clonotype. The chain recombines TRBV12-3 or TRBV12-4 with TRBJ1-1; no firm D call. Trimming took off 5 bases at V and 5 bases at J, with 6 bases between the two ends. The CDR3 is 11 amino acids. Here the CDR3 reads CASSLGTEAFF. In nucleotides, the CDR3 is TGTGCCAGCAGTCTAGGGACTGAAGCTTTCTTT.

This clonotype occurred many times. CDR3 loop: CASSLGALEYF. CDR3 coding DNA: TGTGCCAGCAGTTTAGGCGCCCTCGAGTACTTC. The V call is TRBV12-3 or TRBV12-4, the J call TRBJ2-7; no clear D. The CDR3 is 11 amino acids. The V and J ends lost 1 base and 11 bases respectively, with 9 bases between them.

CDR3 in DNA: TGTGCCAGTACCTTAACAGGGGGCAGCACTGAAGCTTTCTTT. Translating it yields CASTLTGGSTEAFF. The V call is TRBV19, the J call TRBJ1-1, with 9 bases identical to TRBD1. CDR3 length equals 14 residues. Germline V gives CDR1 LNHDA, CDR2 SQIVND (reference sequence). V shed 7 bases, J shed 4 bases, and the junction held 7 bases outside the gene matches.

The chain is built from TRBV11-1 and TRBJ1-1; D is perhaps TRBD1 (5 bases). CDR1 and CDR2 from the germline V gene are SGHAT and FQDESV (reference sequence). Trimming removed 1 base at V and 5 bases at J, with 17 bases between. CDR3 size: 16 residues. This CDR3 reads CASSLGWGVEVTEAFF. The CDR3 coding sequence is TGTGCCAGCAGCTTAGGCTGGGGGGTCGAAGTGACTGAAGCTTTCTTT.

This clonotype has ten or more counts. The V gene is TRBV12-3 or TRBV12-4, the J gene TRBJ1-1, with TRBD1 matching 10 bases. The CDR3 contains 14 residues. V gave up 5 bases and J gave up 10 bases; unmatched junction bases: 10. The CDR3 loop reads CASSPQSRDRGAFF. The CDR3 DNA sequence: TGTGCCAGCAGTCCTCAGTCCCGGGACAGGGGAGCTTTCTTT.

This clonotype was picked up many times. The chain couples TRBV29-1 to TRBJ2-2, with TRBD2 identical over 15 bases. Germline trimming cut 7 bases from V and 3 bases from J; bases unmatched to any gene: 6. The CDR3 totals 16 residues. Germline V gives CDR1 SQVTM, CDR2 ANQGSEA. The CDR3 reads CSATGLAGGYTGELFF. The CDR3 coding sequence is TGCAGCGCTACGGGACTAGCGGGAGGATACACCGGGGAGCTGTTTTTT.

This clonotype has ten or more counts. The rearrangement joins TRBV29-1 to TRBJ1-1; no clear D. This CDR3 contains 11 residues. Germline CDR1 is SQVTM and CDR2 is ANQGSEA. Trimming removed 4 bases at V and 6 bases at J, with 9 bases between. The CDR3 sequence: CSVGVRAEAFF. The CDR3 DNA reads TGCAGCGTTGGGGTACGCGCTGAAGCTTTCTTT.

In regard to this clonotype: The junction and the germline gene differ at one end; a read error may be behind it. The chain is built from TRBV28 and TRBJ2-3; 7 nucleotides match TRBD1. The CDR3 loop spans 14 amino acids. In germline, CDR1 is MDHEN, CDR2 SYDVKM. CDR3 sequence: CASSLGSRDRVWHF. The CDR3 DNA is TGTGCCAGCAGTTTAGGGTCCCGGGACAGAGTCTGGCATTTT.

This clonotype has at least ten counts. The chain is built from TRBV27 and TRBJ2-5, with D hard to call. CDR3 length equals 13 residues. V was cut by 3 bases and J by 4 bases, with 9 bases left in between. Germline V gene lookup returns CDR1 MNHEY and CDR2 SMNVEV (reference sequence). The CDR3 region is CASSLGNRETQYF. The CDR3 DNA sequence: TGTGCCAGCAGTTTGGGAAACCGAGAGACCCAGTACTTC.